Here is one T cell receptor (beta chain) with its context. Antigen specificity is unknown. This sample is part of a study of T cell responses to AZD1222 COVID-19 vaccine. Study-wide results and limits: Clonal diversity may have been underestimated, and the donors were mostly white British, with more females than males. All repertoire sampling was performed exclusively after the peak T cell response. Nearly half of spike-specific TCRs reportedly go after variant regions that carry no mutations.

V was clipped by 4 bases and J by 0 bases, with 7 bases between them. CDR1 is SGHTA, CDR2 FQGNSA, per germline. This CDR3 is 14 amino acids long. TCRdb keeps only in-frame clones here, not all; method: immunoSEQ multiplex PCR. The profile covers about 130,000 clones, with around 92% appearing a single time and 2.5% to 4% taken by the ten largest. This clonotype originated in an adult who received the AZD1222 COVID-19 vaccine. The specimen was peripheral blood, collected 28 days after the second AZD1222 dose. This chain joins TRBV7-2 and TRBJ1-5; D unclear. CDR3 loop: CASSSAYSNQPQHF. In DNA form, the CDR3 reads TGTGCCAGCAGCTCCGCCTATAGCAATCAGCCCCAGCATTTT. The whole variable domain, filled in from reference TRBV7-2 and TRBJ1-5, reads GAGVSQSPSNKVTEKGKDVELRCDPISGHTALYWYRQSLGQGLEFLIYFQGNSAPDKSGLPSDRFSAERTGGSVSTLTIQRTQQEDSAVYLCASSSAYSNQPQHFGDGTRLSIL.